This T cell receptor beta chain emerged from a study of shared T cell receptors in the human thymus. TCRdb keeps only in-frame clones here, not all; method: immunoSEQ multiplex PCR. The profile shows hundreds of thousands of clones, roughly 85% of them singletons. Germline V gene sequence: CDR1 MDHEN, CDR2 SYDVKM. With 8 bases removed from V and 1 base from J, the gap between germline ends came to 8 bases. This CDR3 spans 12 amino acids. These sequences were also reported in another study, on human thymus T cells. That work contributes: Serving as donors were healthy Finnish infants, each of whom was having open corrective surgery for congenital heart defects.

This sequence was found in a girl under three years old with a congenital heart defect. V gene TRBV28 combines with J gene TRBJ1-1; D uncertain. Sequenced material: thymocytes. CDR3 sequence reads: CASGQQNTEAFF. CDR3 bases: TGTGCCAGCGGGCAGCAGAACACTGAAGCTTTCTTT.